This T cell receptor (beta chain) was identified in a study of identical twins' blood T cells. Germline V gives CDR1 SGHAT, CDR2 FQDESV (reference sequence). The V end was cut by 1 base, the J end by 2 bases, with 8 bases between. There are 14 residues in the CDR3. Using its own MiXCR run on the 5' RACE reads, TCRdb lists one record per CDR3 protein. The sample lists hundreds of thousands of distinct CDR3 sequences; over 25% were seen once. The specimen was PBMCs. This sequence was found in a woman between 18 and 55 years old in good health. This rearrangement joins TRBV11-1 to TRBJ2-5; maybe TRBD1 (6 bases). The chain's CDR3 is CASSLDRVQETQYF. The CDR3 nucleotides are TGTGCCAGCAGCTTAGACAGGGTACAAGAGACCCAGTACTTC. Variable domain in full (rest from reference TRBV11-1 and TRBJ2-5): EAEVAQSPRYKITEKSQAVAFWCDPISGHATLYWYRQILGQGPELLVQFQDESVVDDSQLPKDRFSAERLKGVDSTLKIQPAELGDSAMYLCASSLDRVQETQYFGPGTRLLVL.